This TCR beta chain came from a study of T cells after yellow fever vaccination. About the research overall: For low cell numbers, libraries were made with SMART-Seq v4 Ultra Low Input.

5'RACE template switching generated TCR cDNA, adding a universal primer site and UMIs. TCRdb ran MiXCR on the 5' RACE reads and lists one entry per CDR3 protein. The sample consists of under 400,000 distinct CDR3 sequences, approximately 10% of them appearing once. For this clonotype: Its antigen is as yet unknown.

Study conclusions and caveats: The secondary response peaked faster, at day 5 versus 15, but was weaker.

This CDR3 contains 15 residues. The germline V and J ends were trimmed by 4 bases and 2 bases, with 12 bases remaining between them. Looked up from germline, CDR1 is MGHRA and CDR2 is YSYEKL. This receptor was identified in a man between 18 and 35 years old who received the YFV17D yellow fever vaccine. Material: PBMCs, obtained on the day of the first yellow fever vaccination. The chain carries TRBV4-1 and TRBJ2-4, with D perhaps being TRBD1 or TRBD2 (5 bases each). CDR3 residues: CASSPSWGPKNIQYF. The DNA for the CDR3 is TGCGCCAGCAGCCCTAGTTGGGGACCCAAAAACATTCAGTACTTC.